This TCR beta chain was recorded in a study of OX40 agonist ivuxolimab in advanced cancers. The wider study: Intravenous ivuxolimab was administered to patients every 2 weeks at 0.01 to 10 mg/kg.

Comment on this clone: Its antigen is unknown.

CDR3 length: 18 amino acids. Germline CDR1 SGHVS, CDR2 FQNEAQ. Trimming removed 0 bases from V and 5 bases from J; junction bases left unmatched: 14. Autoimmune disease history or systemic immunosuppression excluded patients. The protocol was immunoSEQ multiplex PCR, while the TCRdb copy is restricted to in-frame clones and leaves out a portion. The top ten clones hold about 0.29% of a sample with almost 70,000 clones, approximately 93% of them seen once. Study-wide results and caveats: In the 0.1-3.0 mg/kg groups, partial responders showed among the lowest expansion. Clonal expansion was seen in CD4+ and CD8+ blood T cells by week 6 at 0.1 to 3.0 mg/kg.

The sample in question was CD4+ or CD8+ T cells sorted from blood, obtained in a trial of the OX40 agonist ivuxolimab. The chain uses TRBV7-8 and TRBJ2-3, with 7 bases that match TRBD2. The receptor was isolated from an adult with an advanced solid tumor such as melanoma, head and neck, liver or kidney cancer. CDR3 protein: CASSLAPSSGLVLDTQYF. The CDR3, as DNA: TGTGCCAGCAGCTTAGCTCCGAGTAGCGGGTTAGTTTTAGATACGCAGTATTTT.